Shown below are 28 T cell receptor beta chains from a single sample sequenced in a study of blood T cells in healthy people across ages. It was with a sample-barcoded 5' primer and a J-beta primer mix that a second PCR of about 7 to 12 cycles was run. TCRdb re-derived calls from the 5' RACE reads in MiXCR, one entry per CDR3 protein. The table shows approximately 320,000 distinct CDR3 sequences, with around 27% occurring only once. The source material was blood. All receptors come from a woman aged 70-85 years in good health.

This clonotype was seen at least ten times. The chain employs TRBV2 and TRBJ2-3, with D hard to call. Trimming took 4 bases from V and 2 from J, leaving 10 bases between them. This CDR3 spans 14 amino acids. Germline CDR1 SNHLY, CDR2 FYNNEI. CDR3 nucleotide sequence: TGTGCCAGCAGTGGCGGAGTGAACACAGATACGCAGTATTTT. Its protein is CASSGGVNTDTQYF.

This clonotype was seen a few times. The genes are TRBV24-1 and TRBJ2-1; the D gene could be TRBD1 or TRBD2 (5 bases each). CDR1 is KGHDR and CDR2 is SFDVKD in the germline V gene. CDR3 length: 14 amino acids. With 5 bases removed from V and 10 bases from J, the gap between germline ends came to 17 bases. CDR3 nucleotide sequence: TGTGCCACCAGTGTCTCGGGACCACCGGAGGAGCAGTTCTTC. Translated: CATSVSGPPEEQFF.

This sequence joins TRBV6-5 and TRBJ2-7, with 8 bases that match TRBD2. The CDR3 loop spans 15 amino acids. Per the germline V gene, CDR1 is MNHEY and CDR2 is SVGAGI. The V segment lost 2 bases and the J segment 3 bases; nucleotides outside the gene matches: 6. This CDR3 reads CASSYKLAENYEQYF. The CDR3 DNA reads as TGTGCCAGCAGTTACAAACTAGCGGAAAACTACGAGCAGTACTTC.

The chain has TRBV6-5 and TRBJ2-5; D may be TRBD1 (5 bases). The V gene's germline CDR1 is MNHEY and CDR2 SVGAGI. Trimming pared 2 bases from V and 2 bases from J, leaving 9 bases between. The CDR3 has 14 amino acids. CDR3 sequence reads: CASSYDRTQETQYF. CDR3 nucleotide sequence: TGTGCCAGCAGTTACGACAGAACGCAAGAGACCCAGTACTTC.

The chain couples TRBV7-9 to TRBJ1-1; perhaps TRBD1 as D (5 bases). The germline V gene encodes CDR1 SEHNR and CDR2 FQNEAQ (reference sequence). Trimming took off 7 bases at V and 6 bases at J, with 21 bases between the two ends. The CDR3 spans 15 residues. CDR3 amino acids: CASILRGQGGAEAFF. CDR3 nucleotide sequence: TGTGCCAGCATCCTTAGAGGGCAGGGAGGTGCTGAAGCTTTCTTT.

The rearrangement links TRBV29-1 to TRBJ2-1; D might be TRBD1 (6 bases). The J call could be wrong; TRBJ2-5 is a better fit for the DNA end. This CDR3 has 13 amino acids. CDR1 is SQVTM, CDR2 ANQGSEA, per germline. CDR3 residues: CSVRLGALETQYF. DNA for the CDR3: TGCAGCGTGCGCCTGGGGGCTCTTGAGACCCAGTACTTC.

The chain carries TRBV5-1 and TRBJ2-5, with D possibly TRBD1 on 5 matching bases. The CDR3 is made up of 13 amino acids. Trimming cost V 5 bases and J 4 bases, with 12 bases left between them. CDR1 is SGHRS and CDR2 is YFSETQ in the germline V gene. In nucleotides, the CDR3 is TGCGCCAGCAGTTTCGACAGATTAGAGACCCAGTACTTC. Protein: CASSFDRLETQYF.

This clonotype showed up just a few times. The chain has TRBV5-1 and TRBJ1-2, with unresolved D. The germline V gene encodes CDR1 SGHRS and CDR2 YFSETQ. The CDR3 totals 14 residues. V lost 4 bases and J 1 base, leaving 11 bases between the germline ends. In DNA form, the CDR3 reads TGCGCCAGCAGCCTCGGGGATAATAACTATGGCTACACCTTC. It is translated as CASSLGDNNYGYTF.

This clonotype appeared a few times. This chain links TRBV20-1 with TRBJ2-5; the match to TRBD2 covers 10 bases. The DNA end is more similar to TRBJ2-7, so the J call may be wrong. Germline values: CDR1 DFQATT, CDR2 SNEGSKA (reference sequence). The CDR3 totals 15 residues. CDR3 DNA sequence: TGCAGTGCTAGAGATCCCCTAGCGGGGGACTACGAGCAGTACTTC. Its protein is CSARDPLAGDYEQYF.

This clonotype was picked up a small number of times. The CDR3 DNA reads TGCGCCAGCAGCCAAGAGGGGCCGGGCAATCAGCCCCAGCATTTT. This gives the protein CASSQEGPGNQPQHF. V gene TRBV4-1 combines with J gene TRBJ1-5; possible D gene TRBD1, 5 bases. This CDR3 comprises 15 residues. Germline V lookup: CDR1 MGHRA, CDR2 YSYEKL. V lost 0 bases, J lost 2 bases, and 8 bases lay in between.

CDR3 loop: CASSPPRGTGGELFF. CDR3 bases: TGTGCCAGCAGCCCCCCCAGGGGAACAGGCGGGGAGCTGTTTTTT. The V call is TRBV7-2, the J call TRBJ2-2, with D tentatively TRBD1 (6 bases). Trimming took off 5 bases at V and 7 bases at J, with 17 bases between the two ends. Germline V gives CDR1 SGHTA, CDR2 FQGNSA. The CDR3 totals 15 residues.

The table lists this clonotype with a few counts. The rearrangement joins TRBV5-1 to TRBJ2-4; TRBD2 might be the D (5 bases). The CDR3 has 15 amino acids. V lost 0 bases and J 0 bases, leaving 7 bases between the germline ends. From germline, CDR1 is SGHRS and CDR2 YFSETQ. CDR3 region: CASSLGRVAKNIQYF. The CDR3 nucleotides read TGCGCCAGCAGCTTGGGGCGGGTAGCCAAAAACATTCAGTACTTC. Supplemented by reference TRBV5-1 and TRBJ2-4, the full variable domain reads KAGVTQTPRYLIKTRGQQVTLSCSPISGHRSVSWYQQTPGQGLQFLFEYFSETQRNKGNFPGRFSGRQFSNSRSEMNVSTLELGDSALYLCASSLGRVAKNIQYFGAGTRLSVL.

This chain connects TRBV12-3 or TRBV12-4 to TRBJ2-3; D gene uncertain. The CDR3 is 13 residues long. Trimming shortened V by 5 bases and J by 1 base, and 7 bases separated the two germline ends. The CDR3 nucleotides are TGTGCCAGCAGTAACGCCCGCACAGATACGCAGTATTTT. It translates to CASSNARTDTQYF.

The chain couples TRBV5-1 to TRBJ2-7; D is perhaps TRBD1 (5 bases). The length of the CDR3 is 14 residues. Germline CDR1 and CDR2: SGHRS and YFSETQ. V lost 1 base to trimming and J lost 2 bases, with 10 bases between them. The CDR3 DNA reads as TGCGCCAGCAGCTTGAACCAGGGCCCCTACGAGCAGTACTTC. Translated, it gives CASSLNQGPYEQYF.

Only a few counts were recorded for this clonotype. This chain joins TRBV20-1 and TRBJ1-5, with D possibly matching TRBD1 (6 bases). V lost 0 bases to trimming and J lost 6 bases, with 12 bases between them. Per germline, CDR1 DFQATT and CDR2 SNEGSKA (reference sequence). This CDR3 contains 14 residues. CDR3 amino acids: CSARDRLGAQPQHF. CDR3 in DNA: TGCAGTGCTAGAGATCGTCTGGGGGCTCAGCCCCAGCATTTT.

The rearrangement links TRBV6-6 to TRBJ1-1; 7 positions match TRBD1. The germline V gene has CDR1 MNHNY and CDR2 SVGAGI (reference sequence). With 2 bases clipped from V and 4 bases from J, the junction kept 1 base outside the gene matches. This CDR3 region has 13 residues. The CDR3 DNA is TGTGCCAGCAGTTACGAGGGGGCCACTGAAGCTTTCTTT. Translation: CASSYEGATEAFF.

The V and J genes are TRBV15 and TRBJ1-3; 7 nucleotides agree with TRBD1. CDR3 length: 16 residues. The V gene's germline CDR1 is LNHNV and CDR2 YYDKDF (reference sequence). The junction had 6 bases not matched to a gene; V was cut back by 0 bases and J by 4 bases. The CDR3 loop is CATSRDQGDSGNTIYF. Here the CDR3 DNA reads TGTGCCACCAGCAGAGATCAGGGGGATTCAGGAAACACCATATATTTT.

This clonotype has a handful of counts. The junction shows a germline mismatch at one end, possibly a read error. CDR3 sequence: CATSDSWRDSYDEQFF. In DNA form, the CDR3 reads TGTGCCACCAGTGATTCGTGGCGGGACTCCTACGATGAGCAGTTCTTC. The chain carries TRBV24-1 and TRBJ2-7; a possible D gene is TRBD2 (6 bases). Matching the DNA end better, TRBJ2-1 makes the J call doubtful. The CDR3 is made up of 16 amino acids. From germline, CDR1 is KGHDR and CDR2 SFDVKD.

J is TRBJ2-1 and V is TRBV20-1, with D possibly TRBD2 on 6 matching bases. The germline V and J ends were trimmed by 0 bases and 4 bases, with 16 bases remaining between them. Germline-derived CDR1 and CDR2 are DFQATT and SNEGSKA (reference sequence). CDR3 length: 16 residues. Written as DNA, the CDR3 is TGCAGTGCTAGAGATTTGTCCGTGGGAGGTTACAATGAGCAGTTCTTC. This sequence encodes CSARDLSVGGYNEQFF.

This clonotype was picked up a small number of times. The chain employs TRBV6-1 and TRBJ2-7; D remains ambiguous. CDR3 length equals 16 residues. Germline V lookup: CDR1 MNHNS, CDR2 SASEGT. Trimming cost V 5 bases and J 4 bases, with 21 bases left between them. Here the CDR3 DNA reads TGTGCCAGCAGTCGCTATCCTTTACAAACAACATACGAGCAGTACTTC. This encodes CASSRYPLQTTYEQYF.

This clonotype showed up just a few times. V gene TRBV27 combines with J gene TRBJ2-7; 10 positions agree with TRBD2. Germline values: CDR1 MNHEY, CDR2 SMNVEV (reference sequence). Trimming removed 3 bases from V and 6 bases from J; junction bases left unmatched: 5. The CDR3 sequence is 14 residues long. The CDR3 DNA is TGTGCCAGCAGTTTTCTAGCGGGAGCTGGCGAGCAGTACTTC. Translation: CASSFLAGAGEQYF.

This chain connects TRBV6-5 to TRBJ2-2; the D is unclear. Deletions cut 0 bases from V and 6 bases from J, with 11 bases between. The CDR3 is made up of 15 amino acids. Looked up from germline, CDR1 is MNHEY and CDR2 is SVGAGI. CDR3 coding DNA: TGTGCCAGCAGTTACTCGAACAGCCCCCCCGGGGAGCTGTTTTTT. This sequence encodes CASSYSNSPPGELFF.

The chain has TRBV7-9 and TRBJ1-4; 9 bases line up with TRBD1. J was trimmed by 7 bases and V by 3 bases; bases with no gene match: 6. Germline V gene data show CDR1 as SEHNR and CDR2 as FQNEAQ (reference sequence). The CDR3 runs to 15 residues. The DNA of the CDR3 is TGTGCCAGCAGCTTGACGACAGGGGGAAGTGAAAAACTGTTTTTT. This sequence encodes CASSLTTGGSEKLFF. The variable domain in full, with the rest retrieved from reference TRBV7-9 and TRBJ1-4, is DTGVSQNPRHKITKRGQNVTFRCDPISEHNRLYWYRQTLGQGPEFLTYFQNEAQLEKSRLLSDRFSAERPKGSFSTLEIQRTEQGDSAMYLCASSLTTGGSEKLFFGSGTQLSVL.

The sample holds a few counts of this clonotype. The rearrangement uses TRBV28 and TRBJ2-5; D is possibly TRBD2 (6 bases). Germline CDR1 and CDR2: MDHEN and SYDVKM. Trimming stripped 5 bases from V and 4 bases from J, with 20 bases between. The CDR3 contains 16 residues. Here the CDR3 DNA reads TGTGCCAGCAGTCGCTCACTAGCCTTGGGGAGAGAGACCCAGTACTTC. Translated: CASSRSLALGRETQYF.

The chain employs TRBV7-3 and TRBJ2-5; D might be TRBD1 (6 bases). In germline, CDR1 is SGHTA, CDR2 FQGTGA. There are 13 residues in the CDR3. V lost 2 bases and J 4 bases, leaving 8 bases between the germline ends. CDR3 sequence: CASSLFRGETQYF. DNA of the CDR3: TGTGCCAGCAGCTTATTCAGGGGAGAGACCCAGTACTTC.

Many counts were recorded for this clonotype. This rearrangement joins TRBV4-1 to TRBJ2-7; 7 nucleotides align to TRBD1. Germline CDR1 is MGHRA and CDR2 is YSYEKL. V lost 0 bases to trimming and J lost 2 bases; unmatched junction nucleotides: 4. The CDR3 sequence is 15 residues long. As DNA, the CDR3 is TGCGCCAGCAGCCAAGATTCTGGGACAGCCTACGAGCAGTACTTC. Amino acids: CASSQDSGTAYEQYF.

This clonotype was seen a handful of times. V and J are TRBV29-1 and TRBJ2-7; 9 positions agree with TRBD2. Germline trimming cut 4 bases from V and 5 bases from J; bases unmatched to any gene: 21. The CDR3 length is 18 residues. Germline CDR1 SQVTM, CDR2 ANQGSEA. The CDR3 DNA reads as TGCAGCGTTGCAGTCCACTTAGCGGGAGATTCCGCTATTGACGAGCAGTACTTC. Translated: CSVAVHLAGDSAIDEQYF.

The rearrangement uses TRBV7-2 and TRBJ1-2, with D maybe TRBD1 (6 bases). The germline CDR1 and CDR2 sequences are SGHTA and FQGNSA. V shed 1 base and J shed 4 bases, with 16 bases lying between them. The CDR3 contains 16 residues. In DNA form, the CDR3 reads TGTGCCAGCAGCTTAGAAACAGGGTCGGGAGCCTATGGCTACACCTTC. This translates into CASSLETGSGAYGYTF.